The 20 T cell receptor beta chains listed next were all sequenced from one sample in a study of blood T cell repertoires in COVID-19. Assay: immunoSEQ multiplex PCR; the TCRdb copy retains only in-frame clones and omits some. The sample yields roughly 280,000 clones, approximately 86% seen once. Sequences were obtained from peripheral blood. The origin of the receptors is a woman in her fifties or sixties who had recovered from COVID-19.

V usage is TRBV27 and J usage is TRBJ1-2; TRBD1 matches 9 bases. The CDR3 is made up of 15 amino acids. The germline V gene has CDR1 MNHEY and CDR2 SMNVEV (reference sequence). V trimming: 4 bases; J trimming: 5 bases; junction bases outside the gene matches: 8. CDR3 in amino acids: CASSSPGQGVYGYTF. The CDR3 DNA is TGTGCCAGCAGTTCCCCGGGACAGGGTGTATATGGCTACACCTTC.

The CDR3 DNA sequence: TGTGCCAGCAGTTTAGTGGTGGGACTTGAAGCTTTCTTT. Translating it yields CASSLVVGLEAFF. This chain uses TRBV12-3 or TRBV12-4 with TRBJ1-1; a possible D gene is TRBD1 (5 bases). The CDR3 spans 13 residues. Trimming cost V 1 base and J 7 bases, with 10 bases left between them.

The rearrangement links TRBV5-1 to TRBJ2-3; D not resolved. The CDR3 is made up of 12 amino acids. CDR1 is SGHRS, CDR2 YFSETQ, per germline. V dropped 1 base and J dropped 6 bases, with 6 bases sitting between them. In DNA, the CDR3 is TGCGCCAGCAGCTTGTCTATCGATACGCAGTATTTT. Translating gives CASSLSIDTQYF.

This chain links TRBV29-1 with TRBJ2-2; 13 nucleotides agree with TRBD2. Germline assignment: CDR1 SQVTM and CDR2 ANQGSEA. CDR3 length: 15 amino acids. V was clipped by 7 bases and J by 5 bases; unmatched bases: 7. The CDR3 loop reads CSAVRGLAGTGELFF. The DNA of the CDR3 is TGCAGCGCGGTTAGGGGACTAGCGGGGACCGGGGAGCTGTTTTTT.

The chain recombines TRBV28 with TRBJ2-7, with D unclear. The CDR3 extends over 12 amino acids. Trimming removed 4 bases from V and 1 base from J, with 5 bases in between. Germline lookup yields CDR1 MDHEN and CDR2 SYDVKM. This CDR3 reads CASSSVSYEQYF. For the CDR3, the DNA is TGTGCCAGCAGTTCAGTTTCCTACGAGCAGTACTTC.

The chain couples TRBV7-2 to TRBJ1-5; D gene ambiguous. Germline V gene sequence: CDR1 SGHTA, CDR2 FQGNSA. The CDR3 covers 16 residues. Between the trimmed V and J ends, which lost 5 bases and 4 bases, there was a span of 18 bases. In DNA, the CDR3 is TGTGCCAGCAGCCAGTCCCCCCAAAGTTTTAATCAGCCCCAGCATTTT. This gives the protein CASSQSPQSFNQPQHF.

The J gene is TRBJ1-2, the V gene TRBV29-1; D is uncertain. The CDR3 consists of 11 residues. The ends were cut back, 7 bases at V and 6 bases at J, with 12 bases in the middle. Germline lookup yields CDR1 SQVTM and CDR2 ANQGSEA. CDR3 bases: TGCAGCGCCCAGAGGGCCGATGGCTACACCTTC. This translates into CSAQRADGYTF. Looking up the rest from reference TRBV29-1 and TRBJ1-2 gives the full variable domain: SAVISQKPSRDICQRGTSLTIQCQVDSQVTMMFWYRQQPGQSLTLIATANQGSEATYESGFVIDKFPISRPNLTFSTLTVSNMSPEDSSIYLCSAQRADGYTFGSGTRLTVV.

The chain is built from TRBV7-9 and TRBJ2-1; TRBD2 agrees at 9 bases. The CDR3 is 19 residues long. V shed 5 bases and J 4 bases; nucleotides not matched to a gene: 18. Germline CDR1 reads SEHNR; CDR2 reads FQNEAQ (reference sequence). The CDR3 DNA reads TGTGCCAGCAGCCCAAGGATTGGAAGGGCGGGGGGGCCATACAATGAGCAGTTCTTC. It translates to CASSPRIGRAGGPYNEQFF. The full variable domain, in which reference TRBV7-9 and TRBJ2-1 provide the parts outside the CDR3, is DTGVSQNPRHKITKRGQNVTFRCDPISEHNRLYWYRQTLGQGPEFLTYFQNEAQLEKSRLLSDRFSAERPKGSFSTLEIQRTEQGDSAMYLCASSPRIGRAGGPYNEQFFGPGTRLTVL.

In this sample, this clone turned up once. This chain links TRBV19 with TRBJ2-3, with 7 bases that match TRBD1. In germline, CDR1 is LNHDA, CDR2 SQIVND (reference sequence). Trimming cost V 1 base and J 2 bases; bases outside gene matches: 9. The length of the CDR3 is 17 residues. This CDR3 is CASSIGEGAGYTDTQYF. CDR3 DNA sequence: TGTGCCAGTAGTATAGGAGAGGGGGCGGGCTACACAGATACGCAGTATTTT.

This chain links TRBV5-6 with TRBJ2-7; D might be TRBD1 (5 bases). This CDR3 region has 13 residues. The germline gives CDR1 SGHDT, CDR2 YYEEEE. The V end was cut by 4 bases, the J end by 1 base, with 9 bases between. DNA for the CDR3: TGTGCCAGCAGCCGTGACAGATCCTACGAGCAGTACTTC. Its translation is CASSRDRSYEQYF.

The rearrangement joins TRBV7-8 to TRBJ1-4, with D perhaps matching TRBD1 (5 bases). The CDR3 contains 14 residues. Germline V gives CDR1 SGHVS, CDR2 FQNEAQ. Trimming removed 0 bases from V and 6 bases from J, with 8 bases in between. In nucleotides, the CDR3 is TGTGCCAGCAGCTTAGCTCAGGGTCATGAAAAACTGTTTTTT. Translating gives CASSLAQGHEKLFF.

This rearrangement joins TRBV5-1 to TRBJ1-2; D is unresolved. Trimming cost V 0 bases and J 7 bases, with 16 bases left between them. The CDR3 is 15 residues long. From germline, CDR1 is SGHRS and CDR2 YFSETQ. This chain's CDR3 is CASSLGQSGSAGYTF. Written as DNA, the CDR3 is TGCGCCAGCAGCTTGGGTCAGTCGGGTTCGGCTGGCTACACCTTC.

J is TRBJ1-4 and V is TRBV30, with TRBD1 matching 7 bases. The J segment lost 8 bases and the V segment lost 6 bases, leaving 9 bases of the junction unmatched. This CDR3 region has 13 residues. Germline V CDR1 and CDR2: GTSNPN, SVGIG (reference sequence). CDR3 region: CACTRQGTEKLFF. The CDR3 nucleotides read TGTGCCTGTACCCGACAGGGTACGGAAAAACTGTTTTTT.

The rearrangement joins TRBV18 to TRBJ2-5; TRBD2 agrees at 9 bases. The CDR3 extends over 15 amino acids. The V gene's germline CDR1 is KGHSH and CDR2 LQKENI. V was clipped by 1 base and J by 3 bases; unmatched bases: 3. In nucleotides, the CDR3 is TGTGCCAGCTCACCACTGCGGGGGGGAAAAGAGACCCAGTACTTC. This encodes CASSPLRGGKETQYF.

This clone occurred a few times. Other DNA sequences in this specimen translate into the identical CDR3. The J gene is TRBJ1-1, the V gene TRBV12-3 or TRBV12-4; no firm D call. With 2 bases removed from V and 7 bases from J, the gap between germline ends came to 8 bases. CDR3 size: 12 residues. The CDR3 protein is CASSLQASEAFF. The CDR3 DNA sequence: TGTGCCAGCAGTTTACAGGCGAGTGAAGCTTTCTTT.

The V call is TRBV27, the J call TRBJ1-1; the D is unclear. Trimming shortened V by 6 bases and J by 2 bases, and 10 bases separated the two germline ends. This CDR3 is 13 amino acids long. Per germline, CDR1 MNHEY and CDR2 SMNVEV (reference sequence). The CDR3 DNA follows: TGTGCCAGCAGCGGTGGGAGAAACACTGAAGCTTTCTTT. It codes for CASSGGRNTEAFF.

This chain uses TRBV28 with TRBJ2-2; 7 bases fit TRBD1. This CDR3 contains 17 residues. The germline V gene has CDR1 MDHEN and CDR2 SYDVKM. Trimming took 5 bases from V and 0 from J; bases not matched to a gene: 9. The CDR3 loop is CASSATGRGSNTGELFF. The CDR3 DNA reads TGTGCCAGCAGTGCCACGGGCAGGGGGTCGAACACCGGGGAGCTGTTTTTT. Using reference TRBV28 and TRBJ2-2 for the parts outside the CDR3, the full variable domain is DVKVTQSSRYLVKRTGEKVFLECVQDMDHENMFWYRQDPGLGLRLIYFSYDVKMKEKGDIPEGYSVSREKKERFSLILESASTNQTSMYLCASSATGRGSNTGELFFGEGSRLTVL.

In DNA form, the CDR3 reads TGTGCCAGCAGCGCAGACAGGGGTGACTATGGCTACACCTTC. It is translated as CASSADRGDYGYTF. This chain links TRBV9 with TRBJ1-2, with 8 positions matching TRBD1. V shed 3 bases and J 3 bases; nucleotides not matched to a gene: 4. Germline CDR1 SGDLS, CDR2 YYNGEE. The CDR3 contains 14 residues.

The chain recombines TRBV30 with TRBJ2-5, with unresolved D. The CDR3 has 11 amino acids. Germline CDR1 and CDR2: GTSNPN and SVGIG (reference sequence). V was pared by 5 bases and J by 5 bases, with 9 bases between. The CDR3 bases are TGTGCCTGGGGAAATCCGGAGACCCAGTACTTC. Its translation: CAWGNPETQYF.

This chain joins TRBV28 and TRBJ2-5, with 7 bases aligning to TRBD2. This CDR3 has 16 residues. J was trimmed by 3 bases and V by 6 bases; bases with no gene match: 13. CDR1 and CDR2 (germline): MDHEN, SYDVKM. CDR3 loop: CASSYPRAGVEETQYF. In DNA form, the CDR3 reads TGTGCCAGCAGCTACCCCCGTGCGGGAGTAGAAGAGACCCAGTACTTC.